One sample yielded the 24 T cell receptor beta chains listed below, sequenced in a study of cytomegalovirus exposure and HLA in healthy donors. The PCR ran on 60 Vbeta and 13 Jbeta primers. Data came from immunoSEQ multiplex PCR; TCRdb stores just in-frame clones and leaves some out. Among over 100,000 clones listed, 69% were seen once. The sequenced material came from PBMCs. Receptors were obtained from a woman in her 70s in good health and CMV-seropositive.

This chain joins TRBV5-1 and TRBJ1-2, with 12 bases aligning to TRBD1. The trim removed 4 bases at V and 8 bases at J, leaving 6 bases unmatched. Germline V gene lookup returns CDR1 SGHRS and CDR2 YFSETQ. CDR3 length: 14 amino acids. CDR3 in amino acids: CASSARDRGQGYTF. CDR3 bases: TGCGCCAGCAGCGCCCGGGACAGGGGGCAGGGCTACACCTTC.

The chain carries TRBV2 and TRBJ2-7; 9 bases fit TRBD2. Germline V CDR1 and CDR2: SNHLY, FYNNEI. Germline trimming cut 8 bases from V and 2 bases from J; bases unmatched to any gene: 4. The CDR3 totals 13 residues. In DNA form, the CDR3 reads TGTGCCAGCGGGACTAGCCCACCCTACGAGCAGTACTTC. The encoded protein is CASGTSPPYEQYF.

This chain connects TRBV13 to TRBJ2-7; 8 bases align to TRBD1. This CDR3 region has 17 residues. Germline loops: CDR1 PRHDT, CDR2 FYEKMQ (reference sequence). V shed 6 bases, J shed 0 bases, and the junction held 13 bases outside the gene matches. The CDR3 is CASRPSGQGLVSYEQYF. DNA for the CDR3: TGTGCCAGCAGACCAAGCGGACAGGGACTTGTCTCCTACGAGCAGTACTTC.

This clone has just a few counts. The CDR3 DNA reads TGTGCCAGCAGCCTCCGGGAAGGGGGCCGGAATGAGCAGTTCTTC. It is translated as CASSLREGGRNEQFF. The chain joins TRBV7-9 to TRBJ2-1, with 7 nucleotides matching TRBD1. Trimming at V came to 5 bases and at J to 7 bases, leaving 11 bases not matched to a gene. Germline lookup yields CDR1 SEHNR and CDR2 FQNEAQ (reference sequence). The CDR3 is 15 residues long.

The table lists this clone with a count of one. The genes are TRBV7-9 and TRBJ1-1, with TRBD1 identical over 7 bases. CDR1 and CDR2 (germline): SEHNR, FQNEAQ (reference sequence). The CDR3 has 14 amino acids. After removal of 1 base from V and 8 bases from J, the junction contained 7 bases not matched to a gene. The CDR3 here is CASSLGDKGAEAFF. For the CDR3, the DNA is TGTGCCAGCAGCTTAGGGGACAAGGGGGCGGAAGCTTTCTTT.

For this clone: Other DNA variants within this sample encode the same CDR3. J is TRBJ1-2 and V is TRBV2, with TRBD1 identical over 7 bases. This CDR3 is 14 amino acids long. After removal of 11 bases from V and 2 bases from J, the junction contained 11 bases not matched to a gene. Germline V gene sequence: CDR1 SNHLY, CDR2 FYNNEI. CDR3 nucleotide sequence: TGTGCCCGACAGAGCGACAGGGAGAACTATGGCTACACCTTC. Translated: CARQSDRENYGYTF. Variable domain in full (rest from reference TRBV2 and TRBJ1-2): EPEVTQTPSHQVTQMGQEVILRCVPISNHLYFYWYRQILGQKVEFLVSFYNNEISEKSEIFDDQFSVERPDGSNFTLKIRSTKLEDSAMYFCARQSDRENYGYTFGSGTRLTVV.

CDR3 in amino acids: CASSKGLESYNEQFF. The CDR3 DNA reads TGTGCCAGCAGCAAGGGACTCGAGAGCTACAATGAGCAGTTCTTC. The rearrangement links TRBV13 to TRBJ2-1; D might be TRBD2 (6 bases). Trimming took 5 bases from V and 3 from J, leaving 14 bases between them. The CDR3 is 15 residues long. Germline loops: CDR1 PRHDT, CDR2 FYEKMQ (reference sequence).

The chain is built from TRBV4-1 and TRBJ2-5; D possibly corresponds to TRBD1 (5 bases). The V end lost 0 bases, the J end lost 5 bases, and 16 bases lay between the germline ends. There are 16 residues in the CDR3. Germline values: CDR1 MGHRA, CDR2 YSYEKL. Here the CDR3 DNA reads TGCGCCAGCAGCCAAGATCCCCAGGGAAGTTCGGAGACCCAGTACTTC. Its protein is CASSQDPQGSSETQYF.

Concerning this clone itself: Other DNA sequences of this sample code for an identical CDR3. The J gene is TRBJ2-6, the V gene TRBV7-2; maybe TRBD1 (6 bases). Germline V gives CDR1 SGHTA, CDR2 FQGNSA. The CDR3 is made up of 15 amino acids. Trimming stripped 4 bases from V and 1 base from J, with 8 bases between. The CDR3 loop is CASSSTGSGANVLTF. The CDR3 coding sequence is TGTGCCAGCAGCTCTACAGGGTCTGGGGCCAACGTCCTGACTTTC.

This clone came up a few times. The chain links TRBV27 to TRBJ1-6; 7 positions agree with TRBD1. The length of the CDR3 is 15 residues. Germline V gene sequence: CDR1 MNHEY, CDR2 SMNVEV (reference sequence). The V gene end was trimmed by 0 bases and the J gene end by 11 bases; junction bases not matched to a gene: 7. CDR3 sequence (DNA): TGTGCCAGCAGTTTATCGGGCCAGGGGGTTACACCCCTCCACTTT. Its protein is CASSLSGQGVTPLHF.

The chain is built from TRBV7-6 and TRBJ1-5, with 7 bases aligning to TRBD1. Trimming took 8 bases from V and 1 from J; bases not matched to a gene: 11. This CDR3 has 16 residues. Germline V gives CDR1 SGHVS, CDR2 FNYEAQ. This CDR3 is CASALGTAASNQPQHF. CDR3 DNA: TGTGCCAGCGCCCTGGGGACAGCTGCGAGCAATCAGCCCCAGCATTTT.

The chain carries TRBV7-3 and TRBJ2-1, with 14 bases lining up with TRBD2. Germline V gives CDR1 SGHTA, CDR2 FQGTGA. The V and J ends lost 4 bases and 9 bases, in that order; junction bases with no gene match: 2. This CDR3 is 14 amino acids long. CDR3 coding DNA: TGTGCCAGCAGCTCAGGACTAGCGGGGGGTGAGCAGTTCTTC. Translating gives CASSSGLAGGEQFF. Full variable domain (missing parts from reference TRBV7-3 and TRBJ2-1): GAGVSQTPSNKVTEKGKYVELRCDPISGHTALYWYRQSLGQGPEFLIYFQGTGAADDSGLPNDRFFAVRPEGSVSTLKIQRTERGDSAVYLCASSSGLAGGEQFFGPGTRLTVL.

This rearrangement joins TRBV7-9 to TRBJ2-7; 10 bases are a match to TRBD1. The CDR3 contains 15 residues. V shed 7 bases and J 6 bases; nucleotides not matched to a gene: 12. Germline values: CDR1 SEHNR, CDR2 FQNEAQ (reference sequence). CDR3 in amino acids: CASNRDRGAIGEQYF. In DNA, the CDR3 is TGTGCCAGCAACAGGGACAGGGGAGCGATAGGCGAGCAGTACTTC.

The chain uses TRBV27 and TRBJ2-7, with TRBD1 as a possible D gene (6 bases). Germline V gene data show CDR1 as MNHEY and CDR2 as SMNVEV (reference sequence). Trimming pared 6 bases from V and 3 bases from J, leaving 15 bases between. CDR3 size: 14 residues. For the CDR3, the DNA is TGTGCCAGCAGAACCGGGACAACAAACTACGAGCAGTACTTC. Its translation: CASRTGTTNYEQYF.

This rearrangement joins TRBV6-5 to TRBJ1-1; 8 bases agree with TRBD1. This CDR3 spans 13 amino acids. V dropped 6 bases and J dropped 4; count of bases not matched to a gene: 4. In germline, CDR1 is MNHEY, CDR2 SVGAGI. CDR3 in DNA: TGTGCCAGCAGCCGGACAGGGTCCACTGAAGCTTTCTTT. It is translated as CASSRTGSTEAFF.

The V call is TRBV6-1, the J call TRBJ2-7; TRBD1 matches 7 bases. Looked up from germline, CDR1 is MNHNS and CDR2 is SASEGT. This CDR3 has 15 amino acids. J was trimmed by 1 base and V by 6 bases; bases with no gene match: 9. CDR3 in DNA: TGTGCCAGCAGAGGGGGCCTTCCCGCTTCCTACGAGCAGTACTTC. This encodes CASRGGLPASYEQYF.

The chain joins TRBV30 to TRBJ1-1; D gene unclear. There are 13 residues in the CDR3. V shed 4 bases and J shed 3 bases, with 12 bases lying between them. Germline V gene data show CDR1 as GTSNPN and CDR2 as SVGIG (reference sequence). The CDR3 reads CAWTDYPDTEAFF. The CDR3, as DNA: TGTGCCTGGACCGACTACCCGGACACTGAAGCTTTCTTT. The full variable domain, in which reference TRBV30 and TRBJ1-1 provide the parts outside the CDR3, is SQTIHQWPATLVQPVGSPLSLECTVEGTSNPNLYWYRQAAGRGLQLLFYSVGIGQISSEVPQNLSASRPQDRQFILSSKKLLLSDSGFYLCAWTDYPDTEAFFGQGTRLTVV.

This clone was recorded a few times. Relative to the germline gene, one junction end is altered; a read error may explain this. DNA for the CDR3: TGTGCCAGCAGTGCCCAGCCCGGGACTAGCGGGGCTGAGCTGTACTTC. Protein product: CASSAQPGTSGAELYF. The rearrangement joins TRBV6-4 to TRBJ2-7; 13 bases fit TRBD2. The germline gives CDR1 MRHNA, CDR2 SNTAGT. This CDR3 has 16 amino acids.

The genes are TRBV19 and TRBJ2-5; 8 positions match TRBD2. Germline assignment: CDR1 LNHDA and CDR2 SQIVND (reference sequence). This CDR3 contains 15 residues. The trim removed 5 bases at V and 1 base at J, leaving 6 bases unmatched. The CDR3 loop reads CASSFRRGGQETQYF. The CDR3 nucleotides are TGTGCCAGTAGTTTTCGCCGGGGGGGCCAAGAGACCCAGTACTTC.

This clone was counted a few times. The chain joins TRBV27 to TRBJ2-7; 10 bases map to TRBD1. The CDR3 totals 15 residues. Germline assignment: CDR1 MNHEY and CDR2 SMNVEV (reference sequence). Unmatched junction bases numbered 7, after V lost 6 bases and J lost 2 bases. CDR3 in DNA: TGTGCCAGCAGCCTAGGGGACAGGGGCCCCTACGAGCAGTACTTC. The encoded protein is CASSLGDRGPYEQYF.

The CDR3 is CAISESSGGGTDTQYF. The CDR3 DNA sequence: TGTGCCATCAGTGAGTCTAGCGGGGGAGGCACAGATACGCAGTATTTT. The chain joins TRBV10-3 to TRBJ2-3, with 9 bases that match TRBD2. V shed 0 bases and J 1 base; nucleotides not matched to a gene: 2. The CDR3 contains 16 residues. CDR1 is ENHRY, CDR2 SYGVKD, per germline.

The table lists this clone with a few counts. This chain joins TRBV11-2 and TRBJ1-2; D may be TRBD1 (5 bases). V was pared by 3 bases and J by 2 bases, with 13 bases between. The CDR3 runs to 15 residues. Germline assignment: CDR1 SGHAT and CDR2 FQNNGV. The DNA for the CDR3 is TGTGCCAGCAGCTTGCAGGGTGGAAGCAACTATGGCTACACCTTC. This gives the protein CASSLQGGSNYGYTF. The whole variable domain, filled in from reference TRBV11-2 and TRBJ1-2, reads EAGVAQSPRYKIIEKRQSVAFWCNPISGHATLYWYQQILGQGPKLLIQFQNNGVVDDSQLPKDRFSAERLKGVDSTLKIQPAKLEDSAVYLCASSLQGGSNYGYTFGSGTRLTVV.

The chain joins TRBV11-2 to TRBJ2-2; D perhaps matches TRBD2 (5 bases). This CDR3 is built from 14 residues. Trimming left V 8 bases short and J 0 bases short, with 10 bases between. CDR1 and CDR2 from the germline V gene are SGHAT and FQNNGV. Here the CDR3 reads CASSGLANTGELFF. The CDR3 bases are TGTGCCAGCTCCGGACTCGCGAACACCGGGGAGCTGTTTTTT.

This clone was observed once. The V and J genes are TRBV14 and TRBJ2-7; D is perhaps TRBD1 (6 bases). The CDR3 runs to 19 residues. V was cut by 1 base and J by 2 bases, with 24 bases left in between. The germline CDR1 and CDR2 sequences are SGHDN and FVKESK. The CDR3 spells CASSQGGGLWTNLPYEQYF. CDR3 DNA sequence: TGTGCCAGCAGCCAAGGTGGGGGCCTTTGGACAAATCTCCCCTACGAGCAGTACTTC.